Following are 10 T cell receptor beta chains from one sample sequenced in a study of T cell repertoires in cytomegalovirus infection. No antigen is known for these receptors. TCRdb passed the reads through MiXCR, listing each CDR3 protein once. The sample includes more than 75,000 distinct CDR3 sequences, 25% to 30% seen only once; the top ten take approximately 71%. This specimen was CD8+ T cells from cultured PBMCs, taken from culture after CMV antigen stimulation. Receptors originate from a human donor in good health (CMV status not recorded). Some clones in this sample may be carry-over from other donors' samples.

This clonotype has just a few counts. The chain links TRBV27 to TRBJ2-3; TRBD2 matches 12 bases. The CDR3 length is 16 residues. CDR1 and CDR2 from the germline V gene are MNHEY and SMNVEV (reference sequence). After removal of 3 bases from V and 4 bases from J, the junction contained 5 bases not matched to a gene. This chain's CDR3 is CASSFLLAGGPDTQYF. The CDR3 DNA reads as TGTGCCAGCAGTTTCTTACTAGCGGGGGGCCCAGATACGCAGTATTTT.

The chain carries TRBV29-1 and TRBJ2-1; D is possibly TRBD2 (6 bases). V was clipped by 7 bases and J by 8 bases, with 18 bases between them. Germline V gives CDR1 SQVTM, CDR2 ANQGSEA. CDR3 length equals 13 residues. CDR3 nucleotide sequence: TGCAGCGCCCGGGACTCAACCCTCCATGAGCAGTTCTTC. Protein sequence: CSARDSTLHEQFF.

This clonotype has just a few counts. This chain uses TRBV14 with TRBJ2-1; 7 positions match TRBD1. V lost 0 bases, J lost 3 bases, and 11 bases stayed unmatched. Germline lookup yields CDR1 SGHDN and CDR2 FVKESK. This CDR3 comprises 18 residues. For the CDR3, the DNA is TGTGCCAGCAGCCAAGATGCCGGGACAGACCCGGACTACAATGAGCAGTTCTTC. Its protein is CASSQDAGTDPDYNEQFF.

This clonotype was recorded a few times. This chain connects TRBV27 to TRBJ2-7; D is undetermined. In germline, CDR1 is MNHEY, CDR2 SMNVEV (reference sequence). Trimming cost V 4 bases and J 0 bases, with 7 bases left between them. The length of the CDR3 is 13 residues. CDR3 sequence reads: CASSYAYSYEQYF. The DNA of the CDR3 is TGTGCCAGCAGTTACGCGTACTCCTACGAGCAGTACTTC.

The CDR3 nucleotides are TGTGCCAGCAGACCTAAGACAGCACCCTATGGCTACACCTTC. Protein: CASRPKTAPYGYTF. The rearrangement joins TRBV28 to TRBJ1-2; possibly TRBD1 for D (5 bases). Germline V CDR1 and CDR2: MDHEN, SYDVKM. This CDR3 spans 14 amino acids. Trimming removed 6 bases from V and 4 bases from J, with 15 bases in between.

The chain couples TRBV2 to TRBJ2-2; D perhaps matches TRBD1 (5 bases). V lost 1 base and J 3 bases, leaving 12 bases between the germline ends. The CDR3 spans 16 residues. The V gene's germline CDR1 is SNHLY and CDR2 FYNNEI. The CDR3 DNA follows: TGTGCCAGCAGTGAAGAGGAGCAGGGCTACACCGGGGAGCTGTTTTTT. It yields the protein CASSEEEQGYTGELFF.

This clonotype appeared a single time. The chain carries TRBV29-1 and TRBJ2-7; 8 positions agree with TRBD1. After removal of 6 bases from V and 2 bases from J, the junction contained 9 bases not matched to a gene. Germline-derived CDR1 and CDR2 are SQVTM and ANQGSEA. This CDR3 region has 14 residues. CDR3 DNA: TGCAGCGTAGACGGGACAGGTTTCCCCTACGAGCAGTACTTC. Translated: CSVDGTGFPYEQYF.

V is TRBV7-9 and J is TRBJ2-5, with 14 positions matching TRBD2. V lost 5 bases and J lost 1; bases outside the gene matches: 6. The germline CDR1 and CDR2 sequences are SEHNR and FQNEAQ (reference sequence). This CDR3 comprises 17 residues. In nucleotides, the CDR3 is TGTGCCAGCAGCCCGGGACTAGCGGGGGTTTTCCAAGAGACCCAGTACTTC. Its protein product is CASSPGLAGVFQETQYF.

The chain couples TRBV12-3 or TRBV12-4 to TRBJ2-3; a possible D gene is TRBD1 (6 bases). The CDR3 sequence is 14 residues long. Trimming shortened V by 5 bases and J by 9 bases, and 18 bases separated the two germline ends. The CDR3 reads CASSPTGPTETQYF. CDR3 coding DNA: TGTGCCAGCAGTCCGACAGGCCCAACGGAGACGCAGTATTTT.

This clonotype has a count of ten or more. J is TRBJ2-7 and V is TRBV11-2, with no clear D. The germline V and J ends were trimmed by 1 base and 3 bases, with 7 bases remaining between them. Germline CDR1 is SGHAT and CDR2 is FQNNGV. The CDR3 consists of 13 residues. CDR3 residues: CASSLGDVYEQYF. CDR3 in DNA: TGTGCCAGCAGCTTAGGGGATGTCTACGAGCAGTACTTC.